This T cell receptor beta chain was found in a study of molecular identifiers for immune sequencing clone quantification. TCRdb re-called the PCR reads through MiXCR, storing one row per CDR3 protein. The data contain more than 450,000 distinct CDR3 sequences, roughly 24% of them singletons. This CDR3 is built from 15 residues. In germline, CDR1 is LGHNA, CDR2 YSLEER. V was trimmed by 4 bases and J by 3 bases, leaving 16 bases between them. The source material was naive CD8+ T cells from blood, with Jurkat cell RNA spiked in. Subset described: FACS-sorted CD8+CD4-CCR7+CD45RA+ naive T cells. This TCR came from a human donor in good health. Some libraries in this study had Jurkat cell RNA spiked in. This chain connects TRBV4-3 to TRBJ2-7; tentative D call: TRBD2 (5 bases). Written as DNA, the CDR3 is TGCGCCAGCAGCCCAGGACTTTCCCAGAGCTACGAGCAGTACTTC. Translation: CASSPGLSQSYEQYF.